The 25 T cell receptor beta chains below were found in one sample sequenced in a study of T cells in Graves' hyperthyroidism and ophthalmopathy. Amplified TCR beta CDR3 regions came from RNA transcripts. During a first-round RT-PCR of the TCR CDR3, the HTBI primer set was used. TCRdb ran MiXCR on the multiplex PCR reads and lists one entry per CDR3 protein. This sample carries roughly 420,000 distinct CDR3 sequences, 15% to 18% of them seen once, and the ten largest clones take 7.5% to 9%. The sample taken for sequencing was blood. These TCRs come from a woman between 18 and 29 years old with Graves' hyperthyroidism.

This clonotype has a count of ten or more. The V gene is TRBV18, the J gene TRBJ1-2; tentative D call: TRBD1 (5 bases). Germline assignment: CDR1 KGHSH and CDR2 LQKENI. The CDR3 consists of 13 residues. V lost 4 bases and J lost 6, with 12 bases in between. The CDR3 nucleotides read TGTGCCAGCTCACAAGGGACGACAGATGGCTACACCTTC. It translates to CASSQGTTDGYTF.

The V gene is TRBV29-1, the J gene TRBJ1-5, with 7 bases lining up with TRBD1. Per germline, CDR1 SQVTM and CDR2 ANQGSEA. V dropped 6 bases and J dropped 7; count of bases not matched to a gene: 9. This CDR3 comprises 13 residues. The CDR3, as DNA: TGCAGCGTGGAACAGGGGAAGGGACAGCCCCAGCATTTT. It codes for CSVEQGKGQPQHF.

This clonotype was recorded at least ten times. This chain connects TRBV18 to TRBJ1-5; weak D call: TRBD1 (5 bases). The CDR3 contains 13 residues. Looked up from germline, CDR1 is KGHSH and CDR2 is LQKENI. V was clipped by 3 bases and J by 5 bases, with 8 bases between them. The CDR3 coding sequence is TGTGCCAGCTCACCCGGGACGGATCAGCCCCAGCATTTT. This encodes CASSPGTDQPQHF.

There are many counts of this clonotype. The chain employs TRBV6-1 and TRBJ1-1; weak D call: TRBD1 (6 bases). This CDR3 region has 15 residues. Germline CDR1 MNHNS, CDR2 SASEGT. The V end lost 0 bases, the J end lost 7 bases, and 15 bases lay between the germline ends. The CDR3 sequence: CASSEAPGRGGEAFF. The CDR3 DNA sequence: TGTGCCAGCAGTGAAGCGCCGGGCAGGGGAGGTGAAGCTTTCTTT.

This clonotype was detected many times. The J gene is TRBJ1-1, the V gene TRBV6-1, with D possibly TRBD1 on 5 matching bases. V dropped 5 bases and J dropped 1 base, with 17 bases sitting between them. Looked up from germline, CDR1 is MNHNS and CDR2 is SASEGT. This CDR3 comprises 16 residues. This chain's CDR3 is CASSSEGLGTNTEAFF. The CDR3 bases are TGTGCCAGCAGTTCCGAGGGGTTAGGAACGAACACTGAAGCTTTCTTT.

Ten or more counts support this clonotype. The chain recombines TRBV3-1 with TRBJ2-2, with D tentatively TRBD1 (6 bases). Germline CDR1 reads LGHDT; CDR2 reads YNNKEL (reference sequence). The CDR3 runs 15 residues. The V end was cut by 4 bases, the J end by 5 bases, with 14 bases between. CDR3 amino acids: CASSPDRITTGELFF. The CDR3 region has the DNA TGTGCCAGCAGCCCCGACAGGATCACTACCGGGGAGCTGTTTTTT.

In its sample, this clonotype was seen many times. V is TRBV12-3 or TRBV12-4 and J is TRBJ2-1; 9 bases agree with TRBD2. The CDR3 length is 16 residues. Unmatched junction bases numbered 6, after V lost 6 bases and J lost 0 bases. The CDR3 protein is CASSLGLALSYNEQFF. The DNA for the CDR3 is TGTGCCAGCAGCCTGGGACTAGCTCTCTCCTACAATGAGCAGTTCTTC.

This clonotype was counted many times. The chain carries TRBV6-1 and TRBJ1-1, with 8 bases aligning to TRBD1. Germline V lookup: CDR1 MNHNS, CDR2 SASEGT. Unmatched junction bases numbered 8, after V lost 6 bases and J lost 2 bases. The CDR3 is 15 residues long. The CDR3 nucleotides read TGTGCCAGCAGCAGTTTGGGACAGGTTAACACTGAAGCTTTCTTT. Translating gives CASSSLGQVNTEAFF.

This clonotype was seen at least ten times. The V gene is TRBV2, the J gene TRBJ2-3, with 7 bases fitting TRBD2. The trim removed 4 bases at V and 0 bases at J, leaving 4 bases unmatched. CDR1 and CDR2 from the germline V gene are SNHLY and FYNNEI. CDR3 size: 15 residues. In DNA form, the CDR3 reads TGTGCCAGCAGTGTTAGTAGCGGGAGCACAGATACGCAGTATTTT. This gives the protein CASSVSSGSTDTQYF.

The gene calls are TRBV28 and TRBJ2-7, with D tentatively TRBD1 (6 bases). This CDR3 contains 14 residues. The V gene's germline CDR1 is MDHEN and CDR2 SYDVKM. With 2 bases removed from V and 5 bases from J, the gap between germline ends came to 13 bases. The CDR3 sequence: CASSLRGKPHEQYF. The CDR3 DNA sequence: TGTGCCAGCAGTTTAAGGGGGAAACCCCACGAGCAGTACTTC. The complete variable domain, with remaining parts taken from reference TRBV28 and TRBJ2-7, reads DVKVTQSSRYLVKRTGEKVFLECVQDMDHENMFWYRQDPGLGLRLIYFSYDVKMKEKGDIPEGYSVSREKKERFSLILESASTNQTSMYLCASSLRGKPHEQYFGPGTRLTVT.

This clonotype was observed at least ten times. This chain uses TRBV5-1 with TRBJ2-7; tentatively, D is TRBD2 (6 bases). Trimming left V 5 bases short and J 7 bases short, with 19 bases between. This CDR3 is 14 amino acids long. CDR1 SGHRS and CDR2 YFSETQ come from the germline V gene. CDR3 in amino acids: CASSPRRESKEQYF. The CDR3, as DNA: TGCGCCAGCAGTCCTAGGAGGGAGTCGAAAGAGCAGTACTTC.

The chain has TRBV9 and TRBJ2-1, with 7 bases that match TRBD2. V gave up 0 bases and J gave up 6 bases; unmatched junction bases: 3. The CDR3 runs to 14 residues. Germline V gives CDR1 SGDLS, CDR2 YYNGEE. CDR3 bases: TGTGCCAGCAGCGTAGGCGGGGGTCTCAATGAGCAGTTCTTC. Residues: CASSVGGGLNEQFF.

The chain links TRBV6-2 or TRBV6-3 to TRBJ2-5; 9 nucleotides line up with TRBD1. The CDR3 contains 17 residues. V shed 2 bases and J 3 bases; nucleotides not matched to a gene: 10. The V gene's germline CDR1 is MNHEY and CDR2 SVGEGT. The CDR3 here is CASSYDRDRELEETQYF. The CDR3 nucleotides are TGTGCCAGCAGTTACGACCGGGACAGGGAATTGGAAGAGACCCAGTACTTC.

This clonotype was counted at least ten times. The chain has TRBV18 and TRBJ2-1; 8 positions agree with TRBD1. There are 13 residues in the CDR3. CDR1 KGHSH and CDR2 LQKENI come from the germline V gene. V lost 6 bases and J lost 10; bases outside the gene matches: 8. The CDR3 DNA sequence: TGTGCCAGCTCGGCAGGGGACAGGTTGGAGCAGTTCTTC. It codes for CASSAGDRLEQFF.

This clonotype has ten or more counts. The CDR3 nucleotides read TGTGCCTGGTCCGAGAATTTCTATGGCTACACCTTC. Translation: CAWSENFYGYTF. The chain recombines TRBV30 with TRBJ1-2; D gene unclear. The germline CDR1 and CDR2 sequences are GTSNPN and SVGIG (reference sequence). V dropped 5 bases and J dropped 4 bases, with 11 bases sitting between them. There are 12 residues in the CDR3. Together with reference TRBV30 and TRBJ1-2, the CDR3 gives the full variable domain: SQTIHQWPATLVQPVGSPLSLECTVEGTSNPNLYWYRQAAGRGLQLLFYSVGIGQISSEVPQNLSASRPQDRQFILSSKKLLLSDSGFYLCAWSENFYGYTFGSGTRLTVV.

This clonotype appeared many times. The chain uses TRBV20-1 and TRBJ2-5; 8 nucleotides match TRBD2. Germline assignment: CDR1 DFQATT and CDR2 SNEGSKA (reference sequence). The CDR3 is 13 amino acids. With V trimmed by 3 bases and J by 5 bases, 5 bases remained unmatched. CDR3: CSASGRGAETQYF. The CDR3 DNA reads TGCAGTGCTAGCGGGAGGGGGGCGGAGACCCAGTACTTC.

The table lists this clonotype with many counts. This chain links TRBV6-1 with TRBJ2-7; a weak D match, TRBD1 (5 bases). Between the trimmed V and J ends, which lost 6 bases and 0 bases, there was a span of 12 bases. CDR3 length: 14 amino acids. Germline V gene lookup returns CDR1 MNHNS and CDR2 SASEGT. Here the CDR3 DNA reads TGTGCCAGCAGGAGACAGTACCCCTCCTACGAGCAGTACTTC. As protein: CASRRQYPSYEQYF.

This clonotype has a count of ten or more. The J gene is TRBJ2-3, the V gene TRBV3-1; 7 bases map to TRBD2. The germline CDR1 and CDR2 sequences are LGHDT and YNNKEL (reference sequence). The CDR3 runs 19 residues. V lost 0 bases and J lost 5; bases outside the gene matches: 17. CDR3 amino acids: CASSQDSLRVAGDQDTQYF. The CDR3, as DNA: TGTGCCAGCAGCCAAGATTCCTTGCGAGTAGCGGGCGATCAAGATACGCAGTATTTT.

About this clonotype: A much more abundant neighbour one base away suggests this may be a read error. The CDR3 loop is CASSLAVIQCPQETQYF. The CDR3 bases are TGTGCCAGCAGCTTGGCCGTTATACAGTGCCCCCAAGAGACCCAGTACTTC. This sequence joins TRBV5-5 and TRBJ2-5, with no clear D. The CDR3 length is 17 residues. Germline CDR1 is SGHKS and CDR2 is YYEKEE (reference sequence). The V and J ends lost 0 bases and 1 base respectively, with 16 bases between them.

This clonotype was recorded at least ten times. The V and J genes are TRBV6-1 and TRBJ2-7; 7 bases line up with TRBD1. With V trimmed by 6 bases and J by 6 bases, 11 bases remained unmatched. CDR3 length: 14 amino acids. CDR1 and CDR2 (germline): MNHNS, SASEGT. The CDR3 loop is CASRRTDRVAEQYF. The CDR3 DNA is TGTGCCAGCAGACGAACCGACAGGGTCGCCGAGCAGTACTTC.

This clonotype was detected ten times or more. CDR3 sequence reads: CASSPDWTANYGYTF. The DNA of the CDR3 is TGTGCCAGCAGTCCCGACTGGACCGCTAACTATGGCTACACCTTC. This chain connects TRBV12-3 or TRBV12-4 to TRBJ1-2, with no clear D. V shed 5 bases and J shed 0 bases, with 13 bases lying between them. The CDR3 sequence is 15 residues long.

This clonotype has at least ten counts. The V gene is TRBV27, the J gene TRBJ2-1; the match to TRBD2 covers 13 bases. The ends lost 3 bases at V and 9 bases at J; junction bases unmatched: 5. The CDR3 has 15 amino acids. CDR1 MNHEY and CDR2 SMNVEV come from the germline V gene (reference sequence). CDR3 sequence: CASSLRTSGSTEQFF. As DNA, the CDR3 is TGTGCCAGCAGTTTGAGGACTAGCGGGAGCACTGAGCAGTTCTTC.

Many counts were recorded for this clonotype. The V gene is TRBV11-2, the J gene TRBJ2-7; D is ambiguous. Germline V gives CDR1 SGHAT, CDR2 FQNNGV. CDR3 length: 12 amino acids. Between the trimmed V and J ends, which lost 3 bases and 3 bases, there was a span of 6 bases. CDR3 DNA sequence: TGTGCCAGCAGCTTCCAAGGCTACGAGCAGTACTTC. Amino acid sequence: CASSFQGYEQYF. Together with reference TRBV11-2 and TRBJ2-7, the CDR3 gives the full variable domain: EAGVAQSPRYKIIEKRQSVAFWCNPISGHATLYWYQQILGQGPKLLIQFQNNGVVDDSQLPKDRFSAERLKGVDSTLKIQPAKLEDSAVYLCASSFQGYEQYFGPGTRLTVT.

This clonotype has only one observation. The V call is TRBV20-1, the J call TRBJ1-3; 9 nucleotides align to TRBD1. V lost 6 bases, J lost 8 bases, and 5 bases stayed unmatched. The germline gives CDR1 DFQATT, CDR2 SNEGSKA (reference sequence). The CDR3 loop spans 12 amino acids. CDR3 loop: CSAGQGWDTIYF. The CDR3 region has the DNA TGCAGTGCGGGACAGGGTTGGGACACCATATATTTT.

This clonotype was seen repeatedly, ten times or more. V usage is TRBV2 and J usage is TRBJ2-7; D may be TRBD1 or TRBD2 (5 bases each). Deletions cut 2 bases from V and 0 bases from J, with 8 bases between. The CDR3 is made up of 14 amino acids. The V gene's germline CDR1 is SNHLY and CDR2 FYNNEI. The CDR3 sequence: CASSEKGSSYEQYF. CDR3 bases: TGTGCCAGCAGTGAAAAGGGGAGCTCCTACGAGCAGTACTTC.